Following are 3 T cell receptor beta chains from one sample sequenced in a study of OX40 agonist ivuxolimab in advanced cancers. Measured with immunoSEQ multiplex PCR; TCRdb has only the in-frame clones, and not every one. The repertoire holds 90,000 to 100,000 clones, with around 83% as singletons. The sequencing here drew on CD4+ or CD8+ T cells sorted from blood, taken in a trial of the OX40 agonist ivuxolimab. The receptors originated from an adult with an advanced solid tumor such as melanoma, head and neck, liver or kidney cancer.

The chain employs TRBV7-2 and TRBJ2-7; possible D gene TRBD2, 6 bases. V lost 5 bases to trimming and J lost 2 bases, with 10 bases between them. There are 13 residues in the CDR3. Germline CDR1 and CDR2: SGHTA and FQGNSA. The CDR3 nucleotides read TGTGCCAGCAGCCGGCCGGGAGCCTACGAGCAGTACTTC. Amino acids: CASSRPGAYEQYF.

V and J are TRBV6-5 and TRBJ1-5; D is uncertain. V was cut by 6 bases and J by 0 bases, with 12 bases left in between. CDR1 is MNHEY and CDR2 is SVGAGI in the germline V gene. This CDR3 comprises 15 residues. CDR3 loop: CASSVSLNSNQPQHF. CDR3 in DNA: TGTGCCAGCAGCGTCTCCCTAAATAGCAATCAGCCCCAGCATTTT.

Only one count was recorded for this clone. V gene TRBV11-1 combines with J gene TRBJ1-1; the D gene is possibly TRBD1 (6 bases). Germline-derived CDR1 and CDR2 are SGHAT and FQDESV (reference sequence). The CDR3 consists of 13 residues. The V and J ends lost 5 bases and 6 bases respectively, with 13 bases between them. CDR3 residues: CASSNNRDPEAFF. CDR3 nucleotides: TGTGCCAGCAGCAACAACAGGGATCCTGAAGCTTTCTTT.